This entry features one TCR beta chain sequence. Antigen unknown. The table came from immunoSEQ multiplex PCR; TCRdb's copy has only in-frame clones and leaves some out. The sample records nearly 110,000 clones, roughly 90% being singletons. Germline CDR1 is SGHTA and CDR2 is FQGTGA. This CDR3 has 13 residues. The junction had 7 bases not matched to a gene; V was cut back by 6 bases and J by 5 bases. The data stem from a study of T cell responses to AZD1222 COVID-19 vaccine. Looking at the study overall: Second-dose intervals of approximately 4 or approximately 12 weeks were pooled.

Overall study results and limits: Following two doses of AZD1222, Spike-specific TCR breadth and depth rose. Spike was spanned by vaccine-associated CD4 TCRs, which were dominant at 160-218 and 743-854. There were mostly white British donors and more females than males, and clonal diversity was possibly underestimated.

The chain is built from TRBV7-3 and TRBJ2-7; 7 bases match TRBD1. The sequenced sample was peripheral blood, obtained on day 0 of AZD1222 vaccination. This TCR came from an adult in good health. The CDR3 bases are TGTGCCAGCAGTCACCAAGGGGGCAACGAGCAGTACTTC. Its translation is CASSHQGGNEQYF. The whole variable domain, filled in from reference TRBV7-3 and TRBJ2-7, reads GAGVSQTPSNKVTEKGKYVELRCDPISGHTALYWYRQSLGQGPEFLIYFQGTGAADDSGLPNDRFFAVRPEGSVSTLKIQRTERGDSAVYLCASSHQGGNEQYFGPGTRLTVT.